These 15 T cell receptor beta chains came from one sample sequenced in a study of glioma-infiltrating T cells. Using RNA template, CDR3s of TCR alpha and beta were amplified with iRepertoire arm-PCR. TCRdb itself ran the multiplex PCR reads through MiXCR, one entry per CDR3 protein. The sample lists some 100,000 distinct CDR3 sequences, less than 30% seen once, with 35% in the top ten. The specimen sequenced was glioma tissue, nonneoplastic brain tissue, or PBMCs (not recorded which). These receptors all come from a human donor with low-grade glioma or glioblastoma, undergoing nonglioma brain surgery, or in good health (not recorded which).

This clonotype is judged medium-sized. This CDR3 is CASGLRGSYEQYF. CDR3 bases: TGTGCCAGCGGACTGAGGGGGAGCTACGAGCAGTACTTC. The J gene is TRBJ2-7, the V gene TRBV6-2 or TRBV6-3; the D gene is possibly TRBD1 (6 bases). Trimming took 8 bases from V and 3 from J, leaving 14 bases between them. The CDR3 runs to 13 residues. From germline, CDR1 is MNHEY and CDR2 SVGEGT.

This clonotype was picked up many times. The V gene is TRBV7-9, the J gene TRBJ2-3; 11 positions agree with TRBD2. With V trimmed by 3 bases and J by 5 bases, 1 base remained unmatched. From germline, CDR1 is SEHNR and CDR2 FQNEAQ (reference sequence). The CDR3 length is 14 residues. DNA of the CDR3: TGTGCCAGCAGCTTTAGCGGGGGGGGAGATACGCAGTATTTT. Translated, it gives CASSFSGGGDTQYF.

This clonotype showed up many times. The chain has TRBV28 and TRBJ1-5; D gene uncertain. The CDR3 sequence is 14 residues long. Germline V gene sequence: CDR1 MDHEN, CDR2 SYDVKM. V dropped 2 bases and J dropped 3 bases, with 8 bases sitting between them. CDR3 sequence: CASSLTGINQPQHF. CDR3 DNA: TGTGCCAGCAGTTTAACGGGGATCAATCAGCCCCAGCATTTT.

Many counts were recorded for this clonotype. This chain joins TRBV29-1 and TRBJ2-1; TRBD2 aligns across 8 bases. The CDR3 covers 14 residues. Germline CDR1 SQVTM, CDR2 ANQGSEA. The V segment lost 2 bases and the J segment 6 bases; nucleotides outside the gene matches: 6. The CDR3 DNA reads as TGCAGCGTTGAAAGAGCGGGAGTGACCAATGAGCAGTTCTTC. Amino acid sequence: CSVERAGVTNEQFF.

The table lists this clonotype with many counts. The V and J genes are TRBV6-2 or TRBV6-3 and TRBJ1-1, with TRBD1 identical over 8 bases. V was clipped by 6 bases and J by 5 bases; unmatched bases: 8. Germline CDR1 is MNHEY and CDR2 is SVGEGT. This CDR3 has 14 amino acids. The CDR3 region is CASSYMQGATEAFF. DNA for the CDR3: TGTGCCAGCAGCTACATGCAGGGGGCAACTGAAGCTTTCTTT.

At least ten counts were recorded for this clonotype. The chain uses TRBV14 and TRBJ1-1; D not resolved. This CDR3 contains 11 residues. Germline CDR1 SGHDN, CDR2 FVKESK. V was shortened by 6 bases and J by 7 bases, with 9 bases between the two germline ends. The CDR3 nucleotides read TGTGCCAGCAGAAGTAGAGGTGAAGCTTTCTTT. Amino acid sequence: CASRSRGEAFF.

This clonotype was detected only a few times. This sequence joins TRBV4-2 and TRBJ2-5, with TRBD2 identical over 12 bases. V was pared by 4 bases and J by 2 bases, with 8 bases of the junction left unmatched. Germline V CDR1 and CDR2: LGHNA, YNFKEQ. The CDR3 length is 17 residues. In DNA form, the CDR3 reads TGTGCCAGCAGCCCTCGATGGGGGACTAGCGGGCAAGAGACCCAGTACTTC. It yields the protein CASSPRWGTSGQETQYF.

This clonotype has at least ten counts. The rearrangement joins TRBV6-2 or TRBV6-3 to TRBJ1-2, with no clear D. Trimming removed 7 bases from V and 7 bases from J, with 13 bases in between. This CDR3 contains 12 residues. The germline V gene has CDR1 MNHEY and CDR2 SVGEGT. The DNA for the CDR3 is TGTGCCAGCACTCAAATGGGTTTTGGCTACACCTTC. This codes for CASTQMGFGYTF.

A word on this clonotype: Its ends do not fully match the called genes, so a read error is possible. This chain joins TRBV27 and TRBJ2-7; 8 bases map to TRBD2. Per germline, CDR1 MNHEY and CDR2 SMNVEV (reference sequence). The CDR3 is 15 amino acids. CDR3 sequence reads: CASSMTSAGVYAQYF. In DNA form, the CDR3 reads TGTGCCAGCAGTATGACTAGCGCGGGGGTCTACGCGCAGTACTTC.

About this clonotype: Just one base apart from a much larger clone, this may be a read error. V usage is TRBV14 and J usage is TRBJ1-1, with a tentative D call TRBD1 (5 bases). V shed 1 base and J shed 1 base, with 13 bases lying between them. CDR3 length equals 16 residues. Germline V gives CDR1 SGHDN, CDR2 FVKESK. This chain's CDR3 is CASSQAAGKENTEAFF. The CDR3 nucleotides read TGTGCCAGCAGCCAAGCGGCAGGGAAGGAGAACACTGAAGCTTTCTTT.

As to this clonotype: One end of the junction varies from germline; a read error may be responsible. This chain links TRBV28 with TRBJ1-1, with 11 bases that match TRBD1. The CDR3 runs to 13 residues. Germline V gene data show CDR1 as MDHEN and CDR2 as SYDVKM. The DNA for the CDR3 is TGTGCCAGCAGTCCGGGACAGGGGGGCAAGGCTCTCTTT. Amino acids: CASSPGQGGKALF. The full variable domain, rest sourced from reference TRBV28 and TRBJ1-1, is DVKVTQSSRYLVKRTGEKVFLECVQDMDHENMFWYRQDPGLGLRLIYFSYDVKMKEKGDIPEGYSVSREKKERFSLILESASTNQTSMYLCASSPGQGGKALFGQGTRLTVV.

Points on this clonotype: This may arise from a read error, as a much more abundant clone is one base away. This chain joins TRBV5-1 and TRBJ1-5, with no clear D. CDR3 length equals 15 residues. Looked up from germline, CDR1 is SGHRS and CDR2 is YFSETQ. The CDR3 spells CANRARTGIIQPQHF. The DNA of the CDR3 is TGCGCAAACCGGGCCAGGACCGGGATCATTCAGCCCCAGCATTTT. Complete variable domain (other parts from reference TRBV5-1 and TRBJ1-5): KAGVTQTPRYLIKTRGQQVTLSCSPISGHRSVSWYQQTPGQGLQFLFEYFSETQRNKGNFPGRFSGRQFSNSRSEMNVSTLELGDSALYLCANRARTGIIQPQHFGDGTRLSIL.

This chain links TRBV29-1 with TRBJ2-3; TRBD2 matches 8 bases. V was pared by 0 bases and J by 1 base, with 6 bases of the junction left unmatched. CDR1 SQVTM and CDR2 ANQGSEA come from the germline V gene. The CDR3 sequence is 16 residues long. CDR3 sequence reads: CSVEDWGSGGTDTQYF. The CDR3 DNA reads TGCAGCGTTGAAGATTGGGGTAGCGGGGGCACAGATACGCAGTATTTT.

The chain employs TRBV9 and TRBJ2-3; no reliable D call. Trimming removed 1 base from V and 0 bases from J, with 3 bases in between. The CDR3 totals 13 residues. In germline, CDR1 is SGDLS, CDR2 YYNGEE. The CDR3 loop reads CASSVLSTDTQYF. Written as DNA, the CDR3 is TGTGCCAGCAGCGTACTTAGCACAGATACGCAGTATTTT.

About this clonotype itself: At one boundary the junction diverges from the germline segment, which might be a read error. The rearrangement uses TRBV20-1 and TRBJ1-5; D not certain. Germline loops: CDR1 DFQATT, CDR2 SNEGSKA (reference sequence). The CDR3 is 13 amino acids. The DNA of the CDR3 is TGCAATGCTACGATTGATAGCAATCAGCCCCAGCATTTT. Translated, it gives CNATIDSNQPQHF.